One and the same sample provided the 6 T cell receptor beta chains below, sequenced in a study of breast tumors, draining lymph nodes, adjacent tissues. Using its own MiXCR run on the multiplex PCR reads, TCRdb lists one record per CDR3 protein. This sample has about 180,000 distinct CDR3 sequences, with around 35% found just once. Breast cancer patients provided tissue from their axillary draining lymph nodes. The material sequenced was axillary lymph node tissue. The receptors originated from a female donor with breast cancer. Some clones in this sample may be carry-over from other donors' samples.

This clonotype showed up many times. The rearrangement uses TRBV7-9 and TRBJ2-3; the D is unclear. This CDR3 has 11 amino acids. Germline values: CDR1 SEHNR, CDR2 FQNEAQ (reference sequence). Trimming left V 1 base short and J 7 bases short, with 3 bases between. CDR3: CASSLGHTQYF. The CDR3 DNA is TGTGCCAGCAGCTTAGGACATACGCAGTATTTT.

In this sample, this clonotype turned up a few times. V is TRBV5-1 and J is TRBJ1-1; weak D call: TRBD1 (6 bases). V lost 0 bases, J lost 1 base, and 13 bases lay in between. CDR3 size: 16 residues. Germline assignment: CDR1 SGHRS and CDR2 YFSETQ. The CDR3 is CASSLGGGISNTEAFF. The CDR3 nucleotides read TGCGCCAGCAGCTTGGGAGGGGGAATTTCGAACACTGAAGCTTTCTTT.

This clonotype was detected ten times or more. This rearrangement joins TRBV4-3 to TRBJ2-5; 7 nucleotides match TRBD1. Germline V CDR1 and CDR2: LGHNA, YSLEER. The length of the CDR3 is 16 residues. With 0 bases clipped from V and 5 bases from J, the junction kept 9 bases outside the gene matches. The CDR3 sequence: CASSQERRGFMETQYF. CDR3 DNA sequence: TGCGCCAGCAGCCAAGAGCGCAGGGGGTTTATGGAGACCCAGTACTTC.

This clonotype was observed at least ten times. The J gene is TRBJ2-7, the V gene TRBV19; D might be TRBD2 (5 bases). V gave up 6 bases and J gave up 2 bases, with 23 bases separating them. CDR1 LNHDA and CDR2 SQIVND come from the germline V gene (reference sequence). CDR3 size: 17 residues. This CDR3 is CASRASSAKALPYEQYF. CDR3 bases: TGTGCCAGTAGGGCAAGTAGCGCGAAAGCCCTCCCCTACGAGCAGTACTTC.

This clonotype was found many times. The chain uses TRBV7-2 and TRBJ2-2, with 7 positions matching TRBD2. The CDR3 is 16 residues long. CDR1 and CDR2 from the germline V gene are SGHTA and FQGNSA. The V and J ends lost 1 base and 7 bases, in that order; junction bases with no gene match: 9. CDR3 sequence (DNA): TGTGCCAGCAGCTTAGTAATTGGCGGGAGTATCGGGGAGCTGTTTTTT. It yields the protein CASSLVIGGSIGELFF.

The genes are TRBV7-8 and TRBJ2-7; 7 bases map to TRBD1. This CDR3 is 15 amino acids long. The germline V gene encodes CDR1 SGHVS and CDR2 FQNEAQ. V shed 5 bases and J 6 bases; nucleotides not matched to a gene: 13. CDR3 protein: CASSATRDSPREQYF. The DNA of the CDR3 is TGTGCCAGCAGCGCAACCCGGGACAGCCCCCGCGAGCAGTACTTC.